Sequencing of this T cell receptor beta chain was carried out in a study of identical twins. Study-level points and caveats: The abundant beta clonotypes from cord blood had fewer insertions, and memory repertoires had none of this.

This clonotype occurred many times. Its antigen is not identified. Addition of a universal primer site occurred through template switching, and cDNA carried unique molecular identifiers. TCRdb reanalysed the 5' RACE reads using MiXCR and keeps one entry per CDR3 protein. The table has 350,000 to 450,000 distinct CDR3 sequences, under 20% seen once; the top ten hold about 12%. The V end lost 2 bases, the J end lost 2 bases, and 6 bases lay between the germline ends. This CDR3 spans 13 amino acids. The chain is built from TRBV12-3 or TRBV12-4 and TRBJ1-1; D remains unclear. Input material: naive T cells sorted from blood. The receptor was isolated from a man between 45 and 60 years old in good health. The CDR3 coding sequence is TGTGCCAGCAGTTTATTAGTAAACACTGAAGCTTTCTTT. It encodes CASSLLVNTEAFF.